This entry lists 11 T cell receptor beta chains sequenced from one sample in a study of a mutant IDH1 vaccine in newly diagnosed glioma. For these receptors, no antigen is known. Time point denoted: week 35, safety follow-up. Mutant IDH1 20-mer peptide, at 300 ug, made up each vaccine dose, with topical imiquimod. Assay: immunoSEQ multiplex PCR; the TCRdb copy retains only in-frame clones and omits some. The sample has tens of thousands of clones; more than 65% are singletons. Sequenced material: PBMCs, taken from a glioma patient whose treatment included an IDH1 peptide vaccine. Receptors were obtained from a man over 45 with glioma.

The rearrangement links TRBV7-8 to TRBJ1-2; D uncertain. Germline V gene data show CDR1 as SGHVS and CDR2 as FQNEAQ. The CDR3 is 13 amino acids. Trimming stripped 4 bases from V and 4 bases from J, with 10 bases between. CDR3 protein: CASSSAGTYGYTF. The CDR3 DNA reads as TGTGCCAGCAGCTCGGCGGGAACCTATGGCTACACCTTC. The variable domain in full, completed from reference TRBV7-8 and TRBJ1-2, reads GAGVSQSPRYKVAKRGQDVALRCDPISGHVSLFWYQQALGQGPEFLTYFQNEAQLDKSGLPSDRFFAERPEGSVSTLKIQRTQQEDSAVYLCASSSAGTYGYTFGSGTRLTVV.

This clone has just one count. This chain joins TRBV6-5 and TRBJ2-4; no definite D call. V lost 4 bases, J lost 5 bases, and 12 bases lay in between. CDR3 size: 14 residues. CDR1 and CDR2 from the germline V gene are MNHEY and SVGAGI. CDR3 in DNA: TGTGCCAGCAGTTTAGAGCCAAGCCAAAACATTCAGTACTTC. It encodes CASSLEPSQNIQYF.

This clone showed up just a few times. This chain links TRBV30 with TRBJ2-2; D remains unclear. CDR3 length: 11 amino acids. Between the trimmed V and J ends, which lost 7 bases and 7 bases, there was a span of 10 bases. Germline V gene lookup returns CDR1 GTSNPN and CDR2 SVGIG (reference sequence). CDR3 loop: CAYERNGELFF. The CDR3, as DNA: TGTGCCTACGAACGGAACGGGGAGCTGTTTTTT. Full variable domain (outside the CDR3, taken from reference TRBV30 and TRBJ2-2): SQTIHQWPATLVQPVGSPLSLECTVEGTSNPNLYWYRQAAGRGLQLLFYSVGIGQISSEVPQNLSASRPQDRQFILSSKKLLLSDSGFYLCAYERNGELFFGEGSRLTVL.

The rearrangement links TRBV30 to TRBJ2-7; D unclear. Germline values: CDR1 GTSNPN, CDR2 SVGIG (reference sequence). This CDR3 is 14 amino acids long. V was trimmed by 1 base and J by 0 bases, leaving 10 bases between them. Here the CDR3 DNA reads TGTGCCTGGAGTGGGCTTACCAGCTCCTACGAGCAGTACTTC. It translates to CAWSGLTSSYEQYF.

The chain has TRBV6-5 and TRBJ1-4; D is undetermined. V lost 2 bases, J lost 8 bases, and 9 bases lay in between. The CDR3 is 13 residues long. Germline V CDR1 and CDR2: MNHEY, SVGAGI. CDR3 sequence: CASSYRLGEKLFF. As DNA, the CDR3 is TGTGCCAGCAGTTACCGGCTTGGAGAAAAACTGTTTTTT.

V is TRBV18 and J is TRBJ2-5; no clear D. V was shortened by 3 bases and J by 4 bases, with 9 bases between the two germline ends. The CDR3 extends over 13 amino acids. Germline lookup yields CDR1 KGHSH and CDR2 LQKENI. CDR3 in amino acids: CASSPTATETQYF. CDR3 in DNA: TGTGCCAGCTCACCGACCGCGACAGAGACCCAGTACTTC.

This clone has just one count. The chain recombines TRBV7-9 with TRBJ1-5; 11 bases fit TRBD1. CDR1 and CDR2 (germline): SEHNR, FQNEAQ (reference sequence). The junction had 2 bases not matched to a gene; V was cut back by 5 bases and J by 2 bases. This CDR3 comprises 15 residues. CDR3 bases: TGTGCCAGCAGCGAGGGACAGGGGGGCAATCAGCCCCAGCATTTT. Protein product: CASSEGQGGNQPQHF.

This clone appeared once. This sequence joins TRBV7-2 and TRBJ2-2; unclear D gene. CDR3 length: 12 amino acids. The germline gives CDR1 SGHTA, CDR2 FQGNSA. Trimming took 5 bases from V and 7 from J, leaving 8 bases between them. The CDR3 bases are TGTGCCAGCAGCCGGTACGACGGGGAGCTGTTTTTT. This codes for CASSRYDGELFF.

DNA for the CDR3: TGTGCCAGCAGCTCAGGACAGGGGTTCTCACCCCTCCACTTT. It encodes CASSSGQGFSPLHF. This chain connects TRBV5-4 to TRBJ1-6; TRBD1 aligns across 9 bases. Germline CDR1 SGHNT, CDR2 YYREEE (reference sequence). The V and J ends lost 3 bases and 10 bases, in that order; junction bases with no gene match: 5. The CDR3 runs to 14 residues.

The rearrangement links TRBV27 to TRBJ2-7; 8 bases are a match to TRBD2. The CDR3 runs to 12 residues. CDR1 is MNHEY and CDR2 is SMNVEV in the germline V gene (reference sequence). With 5 bases clipped from V and 6 bases from J, the junction kept 3 bases outside the gene matches. The CDR3 loop reads CASSPSGGEQYF. CDR3 nucleotides: TGTGCCAGCAGTCCGAGCGGGGGCGAGCAGTACTTC.

This clone was found a few times. CDR3 in amino acids: CASSPPQRDEQYF. Written as DNA, the CDR3 is TGTGCCAGCAGCCCCCCGCAGAGAGACGAGCAGTACTTC. The chain links TRBV7-2 to TRBJ2-7; no definite D call. The CDR3 covers 13 residues. Germline assignment: CDR1 SGHTA and CDR2 FQGNSA. Trimming shortened V by 5 bases and J by 5 bases, and 13 bases separated the two germline ends.